The 2 T cell receptor beta chains below come from one sample, sequenced in a study of post-analysis software for immune sequencing data. Study results and limitations: Roughly 5 TRBV segments occurring more often in patients than controls included TRBV5-6, TRBV5-1 and TRBV20-1.

Each TCR beta cDNA library carried unique molecular identifiers. TCRdb reanalysed the PCR reads using MiXCR and keeps one entry per CDR3 protein. This table holds more than 350,000 distinct CDR3 sequences, about 40% found once. Which antigens these TCRs recognize remains unknown. Sequencing was done on a sample of blood. The origin of the receptors is a girl aged 2-10 years with multiple sclerosis.

In this sample, this clonotype turned up once. CDR3 coding DNA: TGTGCCAGCAGTCCATACAGAGCCTCTGGAAACACCATATATTTT. Residues: CASSPYRASGNTIYF. This chain links TRBV28 with TRBJ1-3; unclear D gene. This CDR3 comprises 15 residues. Looked up from germline, CDR1 is MDHEN and CDR2 is SYDVKM. The V and J ends lost 5 bases and 0 bases respectively, with 11 bases between them.

The chain couples TRBV3-1 to TRBJ2-6, with a tentative D call TRBD1 (6 bases). This CDR3 has 14 residues. V was trimmed by 10 bases and J by 2 bases, leaving 12 bases between them. In germline, CDR1 is LGHDT, CDR2 YNNKEL (reference sequence). The CDR3 region is CATKQGTGANVLTF. In DNA form, the CDR3 reads TGTGCCACCAAACAGGGCACTGGGGCCAACGTCCTGACTTTC.